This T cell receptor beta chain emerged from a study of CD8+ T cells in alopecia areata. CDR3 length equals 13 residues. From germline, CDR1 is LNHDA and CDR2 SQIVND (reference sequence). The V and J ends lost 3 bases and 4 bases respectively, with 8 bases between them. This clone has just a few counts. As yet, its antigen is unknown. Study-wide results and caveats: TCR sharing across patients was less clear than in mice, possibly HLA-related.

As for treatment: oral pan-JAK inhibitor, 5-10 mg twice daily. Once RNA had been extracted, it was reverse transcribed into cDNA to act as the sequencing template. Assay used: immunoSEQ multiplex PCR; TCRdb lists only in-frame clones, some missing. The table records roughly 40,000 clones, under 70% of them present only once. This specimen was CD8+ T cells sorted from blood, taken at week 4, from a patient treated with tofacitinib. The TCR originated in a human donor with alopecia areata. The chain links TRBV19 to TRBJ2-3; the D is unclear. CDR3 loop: CASSISGPDTQYF. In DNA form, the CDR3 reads TGTGCCAGTAGTATCTCAGGCCCAGATACGCAGTATTTT.